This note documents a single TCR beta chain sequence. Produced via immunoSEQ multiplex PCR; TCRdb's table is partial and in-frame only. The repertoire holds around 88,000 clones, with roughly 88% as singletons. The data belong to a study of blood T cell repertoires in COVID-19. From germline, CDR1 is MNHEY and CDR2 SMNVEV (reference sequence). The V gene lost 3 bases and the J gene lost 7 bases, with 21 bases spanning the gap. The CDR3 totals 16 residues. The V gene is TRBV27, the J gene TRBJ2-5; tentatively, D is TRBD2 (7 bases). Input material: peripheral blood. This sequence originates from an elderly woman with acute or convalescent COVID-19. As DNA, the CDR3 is TGTGCCAGCAGTTTCGGGGGCGGGGGAACCCTCGGGACCCAGTACTTC. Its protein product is CASSFGGGGTLGTQYF.